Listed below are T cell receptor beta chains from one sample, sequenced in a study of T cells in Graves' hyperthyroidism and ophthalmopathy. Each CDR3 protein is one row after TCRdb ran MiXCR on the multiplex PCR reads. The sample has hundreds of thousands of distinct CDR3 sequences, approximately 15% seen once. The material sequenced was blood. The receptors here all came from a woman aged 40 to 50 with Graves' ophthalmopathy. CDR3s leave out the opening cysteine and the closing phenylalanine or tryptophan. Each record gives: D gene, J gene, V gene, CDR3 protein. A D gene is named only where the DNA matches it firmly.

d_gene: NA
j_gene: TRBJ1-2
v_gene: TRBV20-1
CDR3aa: SARDRRGLHYGYT

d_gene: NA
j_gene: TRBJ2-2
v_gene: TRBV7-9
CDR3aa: ASSLVGSGPLNTGELF

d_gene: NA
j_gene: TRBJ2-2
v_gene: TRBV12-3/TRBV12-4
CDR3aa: ASSSTPRTGELF

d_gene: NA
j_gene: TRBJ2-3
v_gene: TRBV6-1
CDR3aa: ASSGQGTDTQY

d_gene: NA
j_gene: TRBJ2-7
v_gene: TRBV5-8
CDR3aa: ASNKDLASYEQY

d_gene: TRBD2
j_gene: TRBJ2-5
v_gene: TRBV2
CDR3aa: ASSGAGGRGETQY

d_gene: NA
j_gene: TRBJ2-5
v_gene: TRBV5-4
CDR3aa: ASSLRVRGRQETQY

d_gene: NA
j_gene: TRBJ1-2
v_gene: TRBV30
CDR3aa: AWKVDYGYT

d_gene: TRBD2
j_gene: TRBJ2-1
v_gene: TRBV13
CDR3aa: ASSSGTSNSHEQF

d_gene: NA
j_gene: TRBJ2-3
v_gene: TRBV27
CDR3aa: ASGEASDTQY

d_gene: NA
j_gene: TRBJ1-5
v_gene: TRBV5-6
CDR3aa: ASSLTATIDRSNQPQH

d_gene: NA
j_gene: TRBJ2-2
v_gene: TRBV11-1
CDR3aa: ASKGTGELF

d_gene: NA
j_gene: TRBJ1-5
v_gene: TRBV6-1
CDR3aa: ASRKQGNQPQH

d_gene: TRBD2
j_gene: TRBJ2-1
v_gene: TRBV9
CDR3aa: ASSPWKRGANEQF

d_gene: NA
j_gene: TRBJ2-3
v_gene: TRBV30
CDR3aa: AWSAGSTDTQY

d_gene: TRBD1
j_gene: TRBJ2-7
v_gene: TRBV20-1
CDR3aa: SARGWDSAYEQY

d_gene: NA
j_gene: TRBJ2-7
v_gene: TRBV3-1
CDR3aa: ASSQILESPTYEQY

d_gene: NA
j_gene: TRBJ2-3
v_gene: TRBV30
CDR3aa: AWSVWGSGSDTQY

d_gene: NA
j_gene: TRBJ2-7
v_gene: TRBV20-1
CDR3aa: SARDTGSYEQY

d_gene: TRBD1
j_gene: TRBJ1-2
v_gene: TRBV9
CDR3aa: ASSERTGALYGYT

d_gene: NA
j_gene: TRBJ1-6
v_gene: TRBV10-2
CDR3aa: ASSESTPGRGPPLH

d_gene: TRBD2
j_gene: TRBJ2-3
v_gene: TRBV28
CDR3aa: ASRREGIADTQY

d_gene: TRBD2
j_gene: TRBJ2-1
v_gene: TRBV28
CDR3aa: ASSRGTSRYNEQF

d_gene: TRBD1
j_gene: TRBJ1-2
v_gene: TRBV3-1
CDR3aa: ASSQDLGTGYGYT

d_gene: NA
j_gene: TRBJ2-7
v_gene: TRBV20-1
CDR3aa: SATSPPGPAGGQY

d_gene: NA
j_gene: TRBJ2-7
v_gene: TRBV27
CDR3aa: ASSLSPGYYEQY

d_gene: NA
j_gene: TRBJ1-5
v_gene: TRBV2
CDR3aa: ASSEEWNSNQPQH

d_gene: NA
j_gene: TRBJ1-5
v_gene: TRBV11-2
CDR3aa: ASSLTVNQPQH

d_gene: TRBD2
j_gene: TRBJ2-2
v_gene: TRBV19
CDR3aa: ASSMSTSGSTGELF

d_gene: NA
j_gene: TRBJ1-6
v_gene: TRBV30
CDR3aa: AWSVGADNSPLH

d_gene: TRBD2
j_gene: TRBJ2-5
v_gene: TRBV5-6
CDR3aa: TSSLGLANQETQY

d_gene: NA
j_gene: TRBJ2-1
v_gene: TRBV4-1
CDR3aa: ASSQEETVNEQF

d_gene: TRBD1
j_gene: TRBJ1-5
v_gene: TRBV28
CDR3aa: ASSLRDSGNQPQH

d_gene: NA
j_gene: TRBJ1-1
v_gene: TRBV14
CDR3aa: ASSLLTGMNTEAF

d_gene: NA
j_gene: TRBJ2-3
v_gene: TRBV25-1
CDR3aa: ASSENRRTDTQY

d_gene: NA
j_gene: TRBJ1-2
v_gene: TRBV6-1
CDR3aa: ASSTSGIDGYT

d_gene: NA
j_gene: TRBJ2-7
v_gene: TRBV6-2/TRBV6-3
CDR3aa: ASSYAYEQY

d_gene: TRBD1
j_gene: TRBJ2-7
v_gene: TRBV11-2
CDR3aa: ASSWGTGVAYEQY

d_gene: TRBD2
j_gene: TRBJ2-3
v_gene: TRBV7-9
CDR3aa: ASSSTSGGARNLDTQY

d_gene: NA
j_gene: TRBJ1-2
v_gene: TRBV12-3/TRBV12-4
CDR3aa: ASSLNAEGIYGYT

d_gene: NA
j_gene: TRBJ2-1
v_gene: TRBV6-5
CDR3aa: ASSYYSGNEQF

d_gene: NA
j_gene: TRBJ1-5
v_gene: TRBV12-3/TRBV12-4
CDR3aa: ASSLRVDQPQH

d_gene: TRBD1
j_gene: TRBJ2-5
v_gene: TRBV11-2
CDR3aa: ASSFLPGTGKETQY

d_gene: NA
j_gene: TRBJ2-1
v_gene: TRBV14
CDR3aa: ASRLRGTPYNEQF

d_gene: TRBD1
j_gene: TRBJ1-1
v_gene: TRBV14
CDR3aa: ASRNAGGGNTEAF

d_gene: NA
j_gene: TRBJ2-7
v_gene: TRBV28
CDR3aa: ASSYGYAYEQY

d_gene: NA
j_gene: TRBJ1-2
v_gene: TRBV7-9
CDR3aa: ASSLAAGLLYYGYT

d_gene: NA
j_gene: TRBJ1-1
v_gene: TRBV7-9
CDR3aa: AGSFYSPEAF

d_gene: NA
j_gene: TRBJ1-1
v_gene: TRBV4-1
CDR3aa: ASCRAGWANTEAF

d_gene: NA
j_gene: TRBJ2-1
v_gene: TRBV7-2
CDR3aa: ASSLAPGNPNEQF

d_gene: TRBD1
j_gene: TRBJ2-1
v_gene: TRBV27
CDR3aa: ASSRTGGFDEQF

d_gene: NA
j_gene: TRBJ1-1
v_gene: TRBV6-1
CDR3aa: ASSEAPSRARLAF

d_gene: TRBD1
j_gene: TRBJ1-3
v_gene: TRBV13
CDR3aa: ASSPGQGIPGNTIY

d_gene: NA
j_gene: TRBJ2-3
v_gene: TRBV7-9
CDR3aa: ASSLATGSTDTQY

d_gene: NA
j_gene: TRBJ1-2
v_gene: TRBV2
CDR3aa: ASSVETSYGYT